This TCR beta chain stems from a study of beta chain features in type 1 diabetes. Points from the study as a whole: Researchers report that Type 1 diabetes patients had moderately but significantly shorter TCRB CDR3s across all four CD4+ subsets.

The whole isolated RNA underwent reverse transcription, so sequencing captured expressed TCRB transcripts. Profiling relied on immunoSEQ multiplex PCR, and the TCRdb table lists in-frame clones only, not all of them. Of some 290,000 clones listed, roughly 13% are singletons. CDR1 and CDR2 (germline): SGDLS, YYNGEE. Trimming shortened V by 0 bases and J by 2 bases, and 11 bases separated the two germline ends. There are 15 residues in the CDR3. A note on this clone: Its specificity is unknown.

Source material: naive CD4+ T cells from blood. The sequence came from a man younger than 45 with type 1 diabetes. This chain connects TRBV9 to TRBJ2-5, with D perhaps TRBD1 (6 bases). The CDR3 DNA reads TGTGCCAGCAGCGTAGCCGTCGGACAGCAAGAGACCCAGTACTTC. Its protein is CASSVAVGQQETQYF.